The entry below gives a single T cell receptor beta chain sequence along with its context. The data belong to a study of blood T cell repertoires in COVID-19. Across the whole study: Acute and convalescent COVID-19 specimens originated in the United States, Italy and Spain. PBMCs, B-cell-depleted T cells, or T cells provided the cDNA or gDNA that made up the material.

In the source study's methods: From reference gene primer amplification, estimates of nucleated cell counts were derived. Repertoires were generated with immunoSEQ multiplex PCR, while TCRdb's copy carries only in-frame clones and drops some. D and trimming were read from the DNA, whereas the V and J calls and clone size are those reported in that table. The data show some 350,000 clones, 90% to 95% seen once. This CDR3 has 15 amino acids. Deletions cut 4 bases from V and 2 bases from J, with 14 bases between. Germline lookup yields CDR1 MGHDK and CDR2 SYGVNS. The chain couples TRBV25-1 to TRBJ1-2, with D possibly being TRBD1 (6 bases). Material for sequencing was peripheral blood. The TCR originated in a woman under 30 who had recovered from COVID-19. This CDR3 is CASSGGGTPNYGYTF. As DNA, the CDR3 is TGTGCCAGCAGTGGGGGGGGGACACCGAACTATGGCTACACCTTC.